The next 22 T cell receptor beta chains were all read from a single sample in a study of T-cell memory formation after mild COVID-19 (TCRdb year 2021). Libraries were constructed by 5' RACE. Instrument on record: Illumina NovaSeq 6000. TCRdb passed the public sequencing reads through fastp at Q25 and MiXCR, retaining productive beta sequences. Every entry covers one CDR3 protein and lists the most common genes and DNA from its rows. A total of approximately 150,000 distinct CDR3 sequences appear in this sample, around 21% of them only once. The ten largest clones add up to around 2.4% of the sample. The specimen was PBMCs or a T cell subset sorted from them (not recorded which). The receptors were sampled from an adult woman who had mild COVID-19 (a few samples of this study predate the infection). The sample titles of this study are shuffled in the database, so cell type and time point are left out; the donor was told from shared clones.

The V call is TRBV5-4, the J call TRBJ2-1, with D unresolved. V lost 2 bases and J lost 6, with 15 bases in between. The CDR3 totals 15 residues. In germline, CDR1 is SGHNT, CDR2 YYREEE (reference sequence). CDR3 protein: CASSLGPSMGNEQFF. CDR3 nucleotide sequence: TGTGCCAGCAGCTTAGGCCCCTCGATGGGCAATGAGCAGTTCTTC.

V is TRBV12-3 or TRBV12-4 and J is TRBJ2-1, with 7 nucleotides matching TRBD1. CDR3 length equals 16 residues. V was clipped by 3 bases and J by 0 bases; unmatched bases: 5. The CDR3 sequence: CASSFTGAGSYNEQFF. Written as DNA, the CDR3 is TGTGCCAGCAGTTTCACAGGGGCCGGCTCCTACAATGAGCAGTTCTTC.

The genes are TRBV7-3 and TRBJ1-2, with 9 bases aligning to TRBD1. Per germline, CDR1 SGHTA and CDR2 FQGTGA. There are 15 residues in the CDR3. With 5 bases clipped from V and 5 bases from J, the junction kept 9 bases outside the gene matches. The CDR3 sequence: CASSTGQGSRYGYTF. Written as DNA, the CDR3 is TGTGCCAGCAGCACGGGACAGGGATCACGGTATGGCTACACCTTC.

V usage is TRBV29-1 and J usage is TRBJ2-3, with TRBD2 matching over 10 bases. V dropped 6 bases and J dropped 0; count of bases not matched to a gene: 6. This CDR3 has 15 residues. CDR1 SQVTM and CDR2 ANQGSEA come from the germline V gene. CDR3 DNA sequence: TGCAGCGTGGTAACTAGCGGGGCCAGCACAGATACGCAGTATTTT. Protein sequence: CSVVTSGASTDTQYF.

The chain recombines TRBV20-1 with TRBJ1-2; the D is unclear. This CDR3 region has 11 residues. Trimming removed 6 bases at V and 8 bases at J, with 13 bases between. CDR1 and CDR2 from the germline V gene are DFQATT and SNEGSKA (reference sequence). The CDR3 DNA reads TGCAGTGCAACGGAGCCATCGGGCTACACCTTC. Its translation: CSATEPSGYTF.

J is TRBJ2-7 and V is TRBV12-3 or TRBV12-4, with D uncertain. The CDR3 sequence is 14 residues long. V was pared by 3 bases and J by 4 bases, with 13 bases between. CDR3 sequence: CASSLSLVEYEQYF. The CDR3 coding sequence is TGTGCCAGCAGTTTGAGTCTGGTAGAGTACGAGCAGTACTTC.

This clonotype occurred a few times. The chain uses TRBV24-1 and TRBJ2-7, with 13 bases aligning to TRBD2. With V trimmed by 4 bases and J by 0 bases, 5 bases remained unmatched. The CDR3 runs to 17 residues. In germline, CDR1 is KGHDR, CDR2 SFDVKD. CDR3 region: CATSEPGLAGVSYEQYF. CDR3 in DNA: TGTGCCACCAGTGAGCCCGGACTAGCGGGAGTCTCCTACGAGCAGTACTTC.

The chain has TRBV18 and TRBJ2-3; D unresolved. Trimming removed 5 bases at V and 1 base at J, with 7 bases between. Per germline, CDR1 KGHSH and CDR2 LQKENI. CDR3 size: 13 residues. This CDR3 is CASSGQRTDTQYF. CDR3 nucleotide sequence: TGTGCCAGCTCAGGTCAGCGCACAGATACGCAGTATTTT.

This clonotype was seen a handful of times. V gene TRBV7-9 combines with J gene TRBJ1-1; a possible D gene is TRBD1 (6 bases). The CDR3 has 15 amino acids. Trimming stripped 11 bases from V and 8 bases from J, with 27 bases between. The germline V gene encodes CDR1 SEHNR and CDR2 FQNEAQ (reference sequence). DNA of the CDR3: TGTGCCGGAACTTCCAGGTCGACAGGCGCGATGGAAGCTTTCTTT. It encodes CAGTSRSTGAMEAFF. The entire variable domain, with the rest obtained from reference TRBV7-9 and TRBJ1-1, is as follows: DTGVSQNPRHKITKRGQNVTFRCDPISEHNRLYWYRQTLGQGPEFLTYFQNEAQLEKSRLLSDRFSAERPKGSFSTLEIQRTEQGDSAMYLCAGTSRSTGAMEAFFGQGTRLTVV.

This clonotype has a handful of counts. The V and J genes are TRBV20-1 and TRBJ2-7; D perhaps matches TRBD1 (5 bases). This CDR3 is 13 amino acids long. Germline-derived CDR1 and CDR2 are DFQATT and SNEGSKA (reference sequence). V shed 3 bases and J shed 1 base, with 10 bases lying between them. In nucleotides, the CDR3 is TGCAGTGCTAGGACAGCAGCATCCTACGAGCAGTACTTC. Its translation: CSARTAASYEQYF.

This clonotype appeared many times. This chain joins TRBV7-2 and TRBJ2-5; TRBD2 matches at 8 bases. The CDR3 is 15 residues long. The germline gives CDR1 SGHTA, CDR2 FQGNSA. With V trimmed by 4 bases and J by 2 bases, 6 bases remained unmatched. The CDR3 here is CASSSGLAGQETQYF. DNA of the CDR3: TGTGCCAGCAGCTCGGGCTTAGCGGGGCAAGAGACCCAGTACTTC.

A few counts support this clonotype. The gene calls are TRBV19 and TRBJ2-1; possibly TRBD1 for D (6 bases). CDR3 length: 16 amino acids. The V gene's germline CDR1 is LNHDA and CDR2 SQIVND (reference sequence). V lost 10 bases and J 0 bases, leaving 19 bases between the germline ends. CDR3 coding DNA: TGTGCCACTGCGGACAGAGTCACACCCTCCTACAATGAGCAGTTCTTC. Encoded protein: CATADRVTPSYNEQFF.

This clonotype showed up just a few times. The chain combines TRBV20-1 with TRBJ1-6, with a possible D match to TRBD1 (6 bases). The CDR3 loop spans 15 amino acids. Trimming cost V 2 bases and J 10 bases, with 18 bases left between them. Germline V gives CDR1 DFQATT, CDR2 SNEGSKA (reference sequence). The CDR3 coding sequence is TGCAGTGCTAGAACAAACCGGGGACAACTGTCACCCCTCCACTTT. Its translation is CSARTNRGQLSPLHF.

This clonotype was counted only a few times. The rearrangement uses TRBV27 and TRBJ2-7; D not resolved. The germline V gene encodes CDR1 MNHEY and CDR2 SMNVEV (reference sequence). The CDR3 totals 15 residues. Deletions cut 1 base from V and 5 bases from J, with 15 bases between. The CDR3 DNA reads as TGTGCCAGCAGTTTATTCTCGCCAGTTAAGCACGAGCAGTACTTC. Protein sequence: CASSLFSPVKHEQYF.

The rearrangement joins TRBV5-1 to TRBJ1-1; tentatively, D is TRBD1 (5 bases). The germline V and J ends were trimmed by 2 bases and 0 bases, with 11 bases remaining between them. The CDR3 extends over 15 amino acids. Germline V lookup: CDR1 SGHRS, CDR2 YFSETQ. The DNA of the CDR3 is TGCGCCAGCAGCTTTAATGGGGCGGTGAACACTGAAGCTTTCTTT. Amino acids: CASSFNGAVNTEAFF. Using reference TRBV5-1 and TRBJ1-1 for the parts outside the CDR3, the full variable domain is KAGVTQTPRYLIKTRGQQVTLSCSPISGHRSVSWYQQTPGQGLQFLFEYFSETQRNKGNFPGRFSGRQFSNSRSEMNVSTLELGDSALYLCASSFNGAVNTEAFFGQGTRLTVV.

This clonotype was detected only a few times. The chain is built from TRBV13 and TRBJ2-6, with unresolved D. The V end was cut by 3 bases, the J end by 6 bases, with 12 bases between. The CDR3 has 15 residues. CDR1 and CDR2 from the germline V gene are PRHDT and FYEKMQ (reference sequence). CDR3 protein: CASSFYSLAANVLTF. In DNA form, the CDR3 reads TGTGCCAGCAGCTTTTACAGTCTCGCGGCCAACGTCCTGACTTTC. Variable domain in full (rest from reference TRBV13 and TRBJ2-6): AAGVIQSPRHLIKEKRETATLKCYPIPRHDTVYWYQQGPGQDPQFLISFYEKMQSDKGSIPDRFSAQQFSDYHSELNMSSLELGDSALYFCASSFYSLAANVLTFGAGSRLTVL.

The chain recombines TRBV10-3 with TRBJ2-3, with 8 bases fitting TRBD1. The CDR3 spans 14 residues. Germline trimming cut 4 bases from V and 3 bases from J; bases unmatched to any gene: 3. Germline values: CDR1 ENHRY, CDR2 SYGVKD. CDR3 in amino acids: CAISGQGRTDTQYF. The DNA of the CDR3 is TGTGCCATCAGTGGACAGGGGAGGACAGATACGCAGTATTTT.

The chain uses TRBV7-2 and TRBJ2-3; TRBD2 aligns across 11 bases. The length of the CDR3 is 16 residues. Unmatched junction bases numbered 10, after V lost 6 bases and J lost 5 bases. CDR1 and CDR2 (germline): SGHTA, FQGNSA. CDR3 loop: CASREGPSGRRDTQYF. The CDR3, as DNA: TGTGCCAGCAGGGAGGGGCCTAGCGGGAGGAGAGATACGCAGTATTTT.

This clonotype was counted ten times or more. The chain employs TRBV4-3 and TRBJ2-3; perhaps TRBD2 as D (6 bases). Trimming shortened V by 0 bases and J by 10 bases, and 14 bases separated the two germline ends. CDR1 is LGHNA, CDR2 YSLEER, per germline. This CDR3 comprises 14 residues. The CDR3 DNA sequence: TGCGCCAGCAGCCAAGAGGGGCAGGGAGGCTCGCAGTATTTT. Its protein product is CASSQEGQGGSQYF.

This chain uses TRBV12-3 or TRBV12-4 with TRBJ2-2; D unresolved. The V and J ends lost 5 bases and 7 bases respectively, with 8 bases between them. The CDR3 is 12 residues long. This chain's CDR3 is CASSGIDGELFF. The CDR3, as DNA: TGTGCCAGCAGTGGTATCGACGGGGAGCTGTTTTTT.

This clonotype has a handful of counts. The V call is TRBV12-3 or TRBV12-4, the J call TRBJ1-5, with D uncertain. The CDR3 runs 14 residues. Trimming shortened V by 6 bases and J by 0 bases, and 9 bases separated the two germline ends. CDR3 bases: TGTGCCAGCAGGCAGTTGAGTAGCAATCAGCCCCAGCATTTT. Amino acids: CASRQLSSNQPQHF.

This clonotype was seen only a few times. The chain couples TRBV6-5 to TRBJ2-7; 8 bases are shared with TRBD1. The germline gives CDR1 MNHEY, CDR2 SVGAGI. Trimming removed 6 bases from V and 7 bases from J; junction bases left unmatched: 14. The length of the CDR3 is 15 residues. The CDR3 here is CASRLRTGYRTEQYF. The CDR3 DNA is TGTGCCAGCAGATTAAGGACAGGGTACAGAACAGAGCAGTACTTC.